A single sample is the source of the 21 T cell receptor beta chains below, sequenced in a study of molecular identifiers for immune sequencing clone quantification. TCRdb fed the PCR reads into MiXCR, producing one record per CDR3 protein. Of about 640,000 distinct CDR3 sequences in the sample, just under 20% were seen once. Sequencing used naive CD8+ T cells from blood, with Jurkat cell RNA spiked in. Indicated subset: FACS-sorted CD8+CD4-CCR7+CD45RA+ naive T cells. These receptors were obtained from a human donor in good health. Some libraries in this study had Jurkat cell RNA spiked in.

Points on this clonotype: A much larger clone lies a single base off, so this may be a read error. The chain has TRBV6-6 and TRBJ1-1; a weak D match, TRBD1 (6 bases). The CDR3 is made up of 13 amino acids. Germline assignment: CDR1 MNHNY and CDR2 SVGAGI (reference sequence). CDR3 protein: CASSHDVGAEALF. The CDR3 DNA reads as TGTGCCAGCAGTCACGACGTGGGGGCTGAAGCTCTCTTT.

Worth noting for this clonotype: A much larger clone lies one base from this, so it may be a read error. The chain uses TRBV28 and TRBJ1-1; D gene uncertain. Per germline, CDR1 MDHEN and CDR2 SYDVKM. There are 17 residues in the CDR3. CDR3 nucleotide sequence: TGTGCCAGCAGTCCTCGAGGGTGGGTCGGCCTGAACACTGAAGCTTCCTTT. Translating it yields CASSPRGWVGLNTEASF.

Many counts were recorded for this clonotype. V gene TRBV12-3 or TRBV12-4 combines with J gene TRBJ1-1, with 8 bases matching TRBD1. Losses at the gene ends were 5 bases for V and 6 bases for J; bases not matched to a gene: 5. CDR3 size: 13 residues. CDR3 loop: CASSQGARAEAFF. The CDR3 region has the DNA TGTGCCAGCAGTCAGGGGGCTCGGGCTGAAGCTTTCTTT.

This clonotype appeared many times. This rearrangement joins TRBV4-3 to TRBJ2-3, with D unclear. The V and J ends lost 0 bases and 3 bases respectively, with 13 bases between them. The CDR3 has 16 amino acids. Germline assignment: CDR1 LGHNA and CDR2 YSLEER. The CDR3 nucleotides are TGCGCCAGCAGCCAAGATTGGGCCGGCTTAACAGATACGCAGTATTTT. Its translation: CASSQDWAGLTDTQYF.

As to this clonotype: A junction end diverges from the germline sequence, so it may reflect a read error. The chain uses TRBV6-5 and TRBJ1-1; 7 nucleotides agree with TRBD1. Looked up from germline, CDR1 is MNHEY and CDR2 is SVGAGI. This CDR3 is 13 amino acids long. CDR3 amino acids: CASSWGQNTEVLF. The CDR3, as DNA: TGTGCCAGCAGTTGGGGACAGAACACTGAAGTTCTCTTT.

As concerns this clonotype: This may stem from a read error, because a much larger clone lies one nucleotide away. The CDR3 loop reads CASREGVGAGYHGYTF. CDR3 bases: TGTGCCAGCAGGGAGGGGGTCGGGGCAGGGTATCATGGCTACACCTTC. The chain has TRBV2 and TRBJ1-2, with a tentative D call TRBD1 (6 bases). The CDR3 extends over 16 amino acids. Between the trimmed V and J ends, which lost 6 bases and 6 bases, there was a span of 23 bases. Germline V lookup: CDR1 SNHLY, CDR2 FYNNEI.

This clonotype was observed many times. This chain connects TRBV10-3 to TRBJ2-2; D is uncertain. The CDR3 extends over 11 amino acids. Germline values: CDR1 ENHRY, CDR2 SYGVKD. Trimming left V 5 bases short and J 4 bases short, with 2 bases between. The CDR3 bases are TGTGCCATCAGTTCCACCGGGGAGCTGTTTTTT. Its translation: CAISSTGELFF.

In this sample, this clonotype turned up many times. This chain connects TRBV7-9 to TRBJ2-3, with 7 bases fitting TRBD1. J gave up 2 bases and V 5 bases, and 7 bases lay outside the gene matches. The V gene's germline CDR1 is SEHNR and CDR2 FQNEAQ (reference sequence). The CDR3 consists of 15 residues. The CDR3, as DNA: TGTGCCAGCAGCCGGGGACAGCCACTCACAGATACGCAGTATTTT. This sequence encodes CASSRGQPLTDTQYF.

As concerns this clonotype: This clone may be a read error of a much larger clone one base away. Here the CDR3 DNA reads TGTACCAGCAGCTTAGGAACTAGCGGGGGGTCGTTGGAGACCCAGTACTTC. Its protein product is CTSSLGTSGGSLETQYF. This chain uses TRBV7-2 with TRBJ2-5; TRBD2 matches 12 bases. The J segment lost 5 bases and the V segment lost 1 base, leaving 8 bases of the junction unmatched. The CDR3 runs 17 residues. The V gene's germline CDR1 is SGHTA and CDR2 FQGNSA.

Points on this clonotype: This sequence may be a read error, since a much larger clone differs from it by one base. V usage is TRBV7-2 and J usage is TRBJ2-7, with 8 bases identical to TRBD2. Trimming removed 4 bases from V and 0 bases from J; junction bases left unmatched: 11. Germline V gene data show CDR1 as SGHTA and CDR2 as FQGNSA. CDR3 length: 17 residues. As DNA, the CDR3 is TGTGCCAGCAGCTACGGGACTGGCGGGGGGAGCTCCTACGAGCAGTACTTC. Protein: CASSYGTGGGSSYEQYF.

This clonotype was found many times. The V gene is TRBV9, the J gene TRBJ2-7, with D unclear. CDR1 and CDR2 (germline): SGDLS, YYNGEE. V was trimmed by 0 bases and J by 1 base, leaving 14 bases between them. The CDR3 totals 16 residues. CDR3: CASSVGAVPFSYEQYF. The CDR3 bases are TGTGCCAGCAGCGTAGGGGCAGTGCCTTTTTCCTACGAGCAGTACTTC.

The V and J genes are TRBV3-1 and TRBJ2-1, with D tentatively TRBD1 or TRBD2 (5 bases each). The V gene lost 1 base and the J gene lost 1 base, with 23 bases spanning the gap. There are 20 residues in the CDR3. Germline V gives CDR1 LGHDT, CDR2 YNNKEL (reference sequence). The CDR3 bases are TGTGCCAGCAGCCAAGTTGTCCCGGGGATCGACTGGGGGTCCTACAATGAGCAGTTCTTC. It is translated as CASSQVVPGIDWGSYNEQFF.

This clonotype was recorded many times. The CDR3 reads CASSSNRQDPYNEQFF. CDR3 coding DNA: TGTGCCAGCAGCTCAAACCGACAGGACCCTTACAATGAGCAGTTCTTC. The chain is built from TRBV7-9 and TRBJ2-1; weak D call: TRBD1 (6 bases). Germline CDR1 is SEHNR and CDR2 is FQNEAQ (reference sequence). The CDR3 is 16 residues long. V lost 4 bases to trimming and J lost 4 bases, with 17 bases between them.

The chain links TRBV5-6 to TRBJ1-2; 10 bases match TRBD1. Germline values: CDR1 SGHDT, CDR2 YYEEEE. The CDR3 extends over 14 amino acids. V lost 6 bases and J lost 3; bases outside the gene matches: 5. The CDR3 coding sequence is TGTGCCAGCACTGGACAGGGGGAGGACTATGGCTACACCTTC. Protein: CASTGQGEDYGYTF.

The CDR3 DNA follows: TGTGCCAGCGCTTCGACCGCGAACTATGGCTACACCTTC. It encodes CASASTANYGYTF. The chain links TRBV9 to TRBJ1-2; D remains unclear. V shed 7 bases and J shed 2 bases, with 12 bases lying between them. The CDR3 sequence is 13 residues long. Germline V gene data show CDR1 as SGDLS and CDR2 as YYNGEE.

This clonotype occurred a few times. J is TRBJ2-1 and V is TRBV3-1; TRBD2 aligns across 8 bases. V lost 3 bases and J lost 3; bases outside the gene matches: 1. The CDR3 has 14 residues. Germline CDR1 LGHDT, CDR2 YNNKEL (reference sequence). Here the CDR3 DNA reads TGTGCCAGCAGCCATAGCGGGGACTACAATGAGCAGTTCTTC. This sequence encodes CASSHSGDYNEQFF.

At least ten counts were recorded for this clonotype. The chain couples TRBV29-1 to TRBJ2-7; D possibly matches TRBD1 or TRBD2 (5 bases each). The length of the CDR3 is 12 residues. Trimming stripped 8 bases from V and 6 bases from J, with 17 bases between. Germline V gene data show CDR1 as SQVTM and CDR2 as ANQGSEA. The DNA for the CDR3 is TGCAGCACCCGGGTAGGGGAGAGCGAGCAGTACTTC. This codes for CSTRVGESEQYF.

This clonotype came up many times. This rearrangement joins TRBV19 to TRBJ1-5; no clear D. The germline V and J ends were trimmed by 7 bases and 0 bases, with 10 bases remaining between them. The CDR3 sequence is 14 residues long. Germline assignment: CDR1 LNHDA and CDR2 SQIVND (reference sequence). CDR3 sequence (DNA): TGTGCCAGTATGTCAGAGTATAGCAATCAGCCCCAGCATTTT. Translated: CASMSEYSNQPQHF.

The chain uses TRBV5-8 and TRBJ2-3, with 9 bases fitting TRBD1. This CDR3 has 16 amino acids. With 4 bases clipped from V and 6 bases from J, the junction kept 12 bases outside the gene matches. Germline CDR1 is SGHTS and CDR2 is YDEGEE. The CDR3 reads CASSPVGQGISDTQYF. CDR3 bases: TGTGCCAGCAGCCCCGTGGGACAGGGTATATCGGATACGCAGTATTTT.

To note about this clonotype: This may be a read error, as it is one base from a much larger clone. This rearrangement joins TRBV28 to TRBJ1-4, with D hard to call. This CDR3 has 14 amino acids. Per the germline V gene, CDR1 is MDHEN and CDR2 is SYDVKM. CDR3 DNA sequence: TGTGCCACCCAGTTTAATAGCCTTAATGAAGAACTGTTTTTT. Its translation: CATQFNSLNEELFF.

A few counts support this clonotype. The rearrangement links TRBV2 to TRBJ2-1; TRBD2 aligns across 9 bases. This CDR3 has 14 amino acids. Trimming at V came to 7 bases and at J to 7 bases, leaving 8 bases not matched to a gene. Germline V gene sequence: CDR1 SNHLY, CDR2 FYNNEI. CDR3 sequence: CASTAGGPGNEQFF. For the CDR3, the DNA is TGTGCCAGCACGGCGGGAGGGCCTGGGAATGAGCAGTTCTTC.